Listed here is a single TCR beta chain. Its antigen is undetermined. This entry is derived from a study of metastatic and nonmetastatic thyroid tumors. On the study more broadly: Malignant thyroid and benign thyroid patients provided blood and tumor or nodule tissue whose repertoires were compared. Regarding the study as a whole: It was reportedly found that TCR beta diversity was significantly higher in malignant thyroid tumors than in benign nodules, a difference seen in both blood and tumor samples.

Patients had received no treatment of any kind before thyroid surgery. Germline assignment: CDR1 DFQATT and CDR2 SNEGSKA (reference sequence). V gave up 5 bases and J gave up 0 bases, with 11 bases separating them. CDR3 size: 13 residues. In the original processing: Between-group CDR3 differences, defined by clinicopathological status, yielded a distant-metastasis classifier for papillary thyroid cancer. TCRdb re-analyzed the PCR reads through MiXCR. Here the V and J calls rest on TCRdb's processing, not on the authors' analysis. Among more than 10,000 clones listed, roughly 30% were seen once. The chain has TRBV20-1 and TRBJ2-7; D unresolved. This clonotype was obtained from a male donor with papillary thyroid cancer or a benign thyroid nodule (not recorded which). Some clones in this sample may be carry-over from other donors' samples. Sample: adjacent normal tissue. The CDR3 DNA reads as TGCAGTGCTCAGGAGAGTAACTCCTACGAGCAGTACTTC. Encoded protein: CSAQESNSYEQYF.